This TCR beta chain originates from a study of cytotoxic CD8 clonotypes in ibrutinib-treated CLL. Across the study: By median around 70 months, roughly twelve had progressed and approximately 15 stayed remitted; responses had been 2 complete and some 24 partial.

Clones were sequenced by immunoSEQ multiplex PCR, and TCRdb holds only the in-frame ones, with some missing. Here the sample spans some 30,000 clones, 76% being singletons. The clonotype comes from a human donor with chronic lymphocytic leukemia. The sample consisted of PBMCs, taken after 36 months of ibrutinib treatment.

CDR3 in amino acids: CASSYAGTGFGYGYTF. Written as DNA, the CDR3 is TGTGCCAGCAGTTATGCTGGGACAGGGTTTGGCTATGGCTACACCTTC. V and J are TRBV6-5 and TRBJ1-2; 9 bases align to TRBD1. CDR1 MNHEY and CDR2 SVGAGI come from the germline V gene. Losses at the gene ends were 3 bases for V and 4 bases for J; bases not matched to a gene: 9. The CDR3 has 16 amino acids.